This entry lists 29 T cell receptor beta chains sequenced from one sample in a study of blood T cell repertoires in COVID-19. The assay was immunoSEQ multiplex PCR, and TCRdb's table has in-frame clones only and misses some. The repertoire has tens of thousands of clones, 75% to 90% of them found once; the top ten carry about 4.8%. The sequencing input was peripheral blood. The source is a man in his fifties or sixties with COVID-19, enrolled during active disease.

The chain joins TRBV18 to TRBJ2-2; D is perhaps TRBD1 (6 bases). Germline V CDR1 and CDR2: KGHSH, LQKENI. Trimming cost V 5 bases and J 7 bases, with 14 bases left between them. The CDR3 has 14 residues. CDR3 residues: CASSLQGSVGELFF. The CDR3 nucleotides read TGTGCCAGCTCATTACAGGGAAGTGTCGGGGAGCTGTTTTTT.

The rearrangement joins TRBV16 to TRBJ1-2; no clear D. This CDR3 region has 14 residues. V was trimmed by 2 bases and J by 5 bases, leaving 12 bases between them. Germline V CDR1 and CDR2: KGHSY, FQNENV. CDR3 amino acids: CASSQSKAGYGYTF. In nucleotides, the CDR3 is TGTGCCAGCAGCCAAAGTAAAGCGGGTTATGGCTACACCTTC.

The chain's CDR3 is CAGYTGELFF. Here the CDR3 DNA reads TGTGCCGGCTACACCGGGGAGCTGTTTTTT. V and J are TRBV9 and TRBJ2-2, with D uncertain. With 10 bases removed from V and 3 bases from J, the gap between germline ends came to 4 bases. Per germline, CDR1 SGDLS and CDR2 YYNGEE. The CDR3 sequence is 10 residues long.

The chain uses TRBV4-1 and TRBJ1-3; a weak D match, TRBD1 (5 bases). CDR1 and CDR2 (germline): MGHRA, YSYEKL. V shed 0 bases and J shed 0 bases, with 9 bases lying between them. There are 16 residues in the CDR3. DNA for the CDR3: TGCGCCAGCAGCCAAGATAGGGGTCTCTCTGGAAACACCATATATTTT. Protein sequence: CASSQDRGLSGNTIYF.

The chain joins TRBV24-1 to TRBJ1-2, with 7 bases identical to TRBD1. Germline V lookup: CDR1 KGHDR, CDR2 SFDVKD. CDR3 length: 14 amino acids. The V and J ends lost 5 bases and 6 bases, in that order; junction bases with no gene match: 8. The CDR3 bases are TGTGCCACCAGTGGCCCGGGGCAGGGGGATGGCTACACCTTC. It encodes CATSGPGQGDGYTF.

The gene calls are TRBV6-6 and TRBJ1-3, with 9 positions matching TRBD1. With V trimmed by 6 bases and J by 6 bases, 6 bases remained unmatched. The CDR3 is 14 amino acids. Germline-derived CDR1 and CDR2 are MNHNY and SVGAGI (reference sequence). The CDR3 region is CASSFRDRENTIYF. The CDR3 DNA sequence: TGTGCCAGCAGCTTCAGGGACAGGGAAAACACCATATATTTT.

V and J are TRBV5-6 and TRBJ2-3; D might be TRBD1 (5 bases). Germline V gives CDR1 SGHDT, CDR2 YYEEEE. The CDR3 spans 15 residues. V was clipped by 1 base and J by 1 base, with 10 bases between them. The CDR3 protein is CASSLQGAGTDTQYF. For the CDR3, the DNA is TGTGCCAGCAGCTTGCAAGGGGCCGGCACAGATACGCAGTATTTT.

V usage is TRBV10-3 and J usage is TRBJ1-3; D perhaps matches TRBD1 (5 bases). Germline CDR1 ENHRY, CDR2 SYGVKD. The V and J ends lost 1 base and 3 bases respectively, with 7 bases between them. This CDR3 is 14 amino acids long. The CDR3 DNA reads as TGTGCCATCAGTGAGTTCGGGGGTGGAAACACCATATATTTT. Translating it yields CAISEFGGGNTIYF.

This CDR3 reads CASSFRTSGGPYEQYF. In nucleotides, the CDR3 is TGTGCCAGCAGTTTTAGGACTAGCGGAGGGCCCTACGAGCAGTACTTC. The chain employs TRBV27 and TRBJ2-7; 10 bases fit TRBD2. Germline V gene lookup returns CDR1 MNHEY and CDR2 SMNVEV (reference sequence). J was trimmed by 2 bases and V by 3 bases; bases with no gene match: 7. CDR3 size: 16 residues.

The rearrangement uses TRBV6-2 or TRBV6-3 and TRBJ2-7; D is uncertain. This CDR3 spans 16 amino acids. V was cut by 6 bases and J by 0 bases, with 18 bases left in between. Looked up from germline, CDR1 is MNHEY and CDR2 is SVGEGT. The CDR3 region is CASSRRLDFSSYEQYF. CDR3 DNA: TGTGCCAGCAGCCGCCGACTCGACTTCAGCTCCTACGAGCAGTACTTC.

Written as DNA, the CDR3 is TGTGCCAGCAGCTTAGATCTCCTAGCGGAAATTTACAATGAGCAGTTCTTC. Amino acids: CASSLDLLAEIYNEQFF. The chain uses TRBV11-3 and TRBJ2-1; 7 bases fit TRBD2. Germline CDR1 SGHNT, CDR2 YENEEA. The CDR3 loop spans 17 amino acids. The V and J ends lost 0 bases and 4 bases, in that order; junction bases with no gene match: 9.

The genes are TRBV27 and TRBJ2-3; maybe TRBD1 (5 bases). The length of the CDR3 is 16 residues. Germline loops: CDR1 MNHEY, CDR2 SMNVEV (reference sequence). V was cut by 1 base and J by 6 bases, with 17 bases left in between. The CDR3 loop reads CASSLLAGSGADTQYF. CDR3 sequence (DNA): TGTGCCAGCAGTTTATTGGCAGGATCTGGGGCGGATACGCAGTATTTT.

The V gene is TRBV5-4, the J gene TRBJ2-6; tentative D call: TRBD2 (5 bases). V was cut by 4 bases and J by 1 base, with 12 bases left in between. Germline CDR1 is SGHNT and CDR2 is YYREEE (reference sequence). The CDR3 consists of 16 residues. In DNA form, the CDR3 reads TGTGCCAGCAGCCCCCTAGCTAGATCTGGGGCCAACGTCCTGACTTTC. Protein sequence: CASSPLARSGANVLTF.

This chain uses TRBV7-6 with TRBJ1-1; no definite D call. The CDR3 is made up of 15 amino acids. Trimming shortened V by 1 base and J by 2 bases, and 11 bases separated the two germline ends. Germline CDR1 reads SGHVS; CDR2 reads FNYEAQ. In DNA, the CDR3 is TGTGCCAGCAGCTTAGGGGAGGGCACCAACACTGAAGCTTTCTTT. It encodes CASSLGEGTNTEAFF. Looking up the rest from reference TRBV7-6 and TRBJ1-1 gives the full variable domain: GAGVSQSPRYKVTKRGQDVALRCDPISGHVSLYWYRQALGQGPEFLTYFNYEAQQDKSGLPNDRFSAERPEGSISTLTIQRTEQRDSAMYRCASSLGEGTNTEAFFGQGTRLTVV.

This chain connects TRBV11-3 to TRBJ2-4, with 7 bases identical to TRBD1. Germline V CDR1 and CDR2: SGHNT, YENEEA. The CDR3 length is 15 residues. Germline trimming cut 4 bases from V and 0 bases from J; bases unmatched to any gene: 3. The CDR3 sequence: CASSWDSLAKNIQYF. CDR3 DNA: TGTGCCAGCAGCTGGGACAGTCTAGCCAAAAACATTCAGTACTTC. The complete variable domain, with remaining parts taken from reference TRBV11-3 and TRBJ2-4, reads EAGVVQSPRYKIIEKKQPVAFWCNPISGHNTLYWYLQNLGQGPELLIRYENEEAVDDSQLPKDRFSAERLKGVDSTLKIQPAELGDSAVYLCASSWDSLAKNIQYFGAGTRLSVL.

The gene calls are TRBV3-1 (or the pseudogene TRBV3-2) and TRBJ2-3, with 8 bases that match TRBD2. This CDR3 spans 15 amino acids. Losses at the gene ends were 0 bases for V and 6 bases for J; bases not matched to a gene: 5. Germline V gives CDR1 LGHDT, CDR2 YNNKEL (reference sequence). The CDR3 DNA is TGTGCCAGCAGCCAAGATGGGACTAGTGCCGATACGCAGTATTTT. It specifies CASSQDGTSADTQYF.

This clone was seen more than once but under ten times. This chain uses TRBV29-1 with TRBJ2-7; D may be TRBD1 (5 bases). Germline values: CDR1 SQVTM, CDR2 ANQGSEA. CDR3 size: 14 residues. Deletions cut 3 bases from V and 4 bases from J, with 16 bases between. The CDR3 DNA reads TGCAGCGTTGAGGAGACAGTTGGGTTATACGAGCAGTACTTC. It yields the protein CSVEETVGLYEQYF.

The rearrangement links TRBV14 to TRBJ1-2; a possible D gene is TRBD1 (5 bases). This CDR3 is 13 amino acids long. V gave up 1 base and J gave up 4 bases, with 7 bases separating them. Germline V gene lookup returns CDR1 SGHDN and CDR2 FVKESK. DNA for the CDR3: TGTGCCAGCAGCCAAGGACAGTTCTATGGCTACACCTTC. Amino acids: CASSQGQFYGYTF.

The chain links TRBV11-3 to TRBJ2-3; the D is unclear. CDR1 and CDR2 from the germline V gene are SGHNT and YENEEA. Trimming shortened V by 6 bases and J by 4 bases, and 5 bases separated the two germline ends. The length of the CDR3 is 11 residues. The CDR3 loop is CASSLSDTQYF. The CDR3 DNA is TGTGCCAGCAGTCTTTCAGATACGCAGTATTTT.

The chain joins TRBV14 to TRBJ2-7, with TRBD2 matching 13 bases. This CDR3 is built from 15 residues. Germline values: CDR1 SGHDN, CDR2 FVKESK. V shed 4 bases and J 6 bases; nucleotides not matched to a gene: 6. The CDR3: CASSPGLAGEGEQYF. DNA of the CDR3: TGTGCCAGCAGCCCCGGACTAGCGGGAGAAGGCGAGCAGTACTTC.

V gene TRBV7-9 combines with J gene TRBJ2-7; D call uncertain. V lost 1 base to trimming and J lost 2 bases, with 9 bases between them. The CDR3 is 14 amino acids. Germline V lookup: CDR1 SEHNR, CDR2 FQNEAQ (reference sequence). In DNA, the CDR3 is TGTGCCAGCAGCTTAGTGGCAACAACCTACGAGCAGTACTTC. This encodes CASSLVATTYEQYF.

The V gene is TRBV7-3, the J gene TRBJ2-1; D possibly corresponds to TRBD1 (6 bases). Per the germline V gene, CDR1 is SGHTA and CDR2 is FQGTGA. V gave up 3 bases and J gave up 7 bases, with 16 bases separating them. This CDR3 spans 15 amino acids. CDR3 in amino acids: CASSLVRGVSNEQFF. As DNA, the CDR3 is TGTGCCAGCAGCTTGGTCAGGGGTGTTTCGAATGAGCAGTTCTTC.

This sequence joins TRBV29-1 and TRBJ1-2, with D perhaps TRBD1 (6 bases). The V gene lost 3 bases and the J gene lost 0 bases, with 8 bases spanning the gap. The CDR3 length is 13 residues. Germline V CDR1 and CDR2: SQVTM, ANQGSEA. The DNA of the CDR3 is TGCAGCGTTGACAGGGGAGCTAACTATGGCTACACCTTC. Amino acid sequence: CSVDRGANYGYTF.

The chain is built from TRBV28 and TRBJ1-4; no firm D call. V lost 0 bases and J 3 bases, leaving 14 bases between the germline ends. From germline, CDR1 is MDHEN and CDR2 SYDVKM. CDR3 length equals 17 residues. CDR3 region: CASSLWQEGSPNEKLFF. The CDR3 DNA reads TGTGCCAGCAGTTTATGGCAGGAGGGCAGTCCTAATGAAAAACTGTTTTTT.

This sequence joins TRBV2 and TRBJ2-7; TRBD1 agrees at 8 bases. Trimming cost V 4 bases and J 0 bases; bases outside gene matches: 5. Germline V lookup: CDR1 SNHLY, CDR2 FYNNEI. This CDR3 comprises 15 residues. The CDR3 here is CASSGNRGSSYEQYF. The DNA of the CDR3 is TGTGCCAGCAGTGGGAACAGGGGGAGCTCCTACGAGCAGTACTTC.

CDR3 protein: CASRTGRNSYEQYF. For the CDR3, the DNA is TGTGCCAGTAGAACAGGGCGAAACTCCTACGAGCAGTACTTC. V gene TRBV19 combines with J gene TRBJ2-7, with D perhaps matching TRBD1 (6 bases). This CDR3 comprises 14 residues. V was cut by 6 bases and J by 0 bases, with 12 bases left in between. Germline V gene lookup returns CDR1 LNHDA and CDR2 SQIVND (reference sequence).

This sequence joins TRBV6-5 and TRBJ1-1, with 11 bases fitting TRBD1. Germline CDR1 and CDR2: MNHEY and SVGAGI. CDR3 length: 12 residues. The CDR3 coding sequence is TGTGCGACGGACAGGGGGCGGACTGAAGCTTTCTTT. It codes for CATDRGRTEAFF.

The genes are TRBV3-1 (or the pseudogene TRBV3-2) and TRBJ2-7, with TRBD1 as a possible D gene (6 bases). CDR3 length equals 13 residues. The ends were cut back, 4 bases at V and 2 bases at J, with 9 bases in the middle. The germline CDR1 and CDR2 sequences are LGHDT and YNNKEL (reference sequence). This chain's CDR3 is CASSPGHPYEQYF. The CDR3 region has the DNA TGTGCCAGCAGCCCGGGACACCCCTACGAGCAGTACTTC.

The chain has TRBV30 and TRBJ2-7; 9 nucleotides agree with TRBD1. CDR3 size: 15 residues. CDR1 and CDR2 (germline): GTSNPN, SVGIG (reference sequence). With 1 base clipped from V and 0 bases from J, the junction kept 4 bases outside the gene matches. CDR3 bases: TGTGCCTGGAGTGCTGGGACAGGGCCCTCCTACGAGCAGTACTTC. Its protein is CAWSAGTGPSYEQYF.